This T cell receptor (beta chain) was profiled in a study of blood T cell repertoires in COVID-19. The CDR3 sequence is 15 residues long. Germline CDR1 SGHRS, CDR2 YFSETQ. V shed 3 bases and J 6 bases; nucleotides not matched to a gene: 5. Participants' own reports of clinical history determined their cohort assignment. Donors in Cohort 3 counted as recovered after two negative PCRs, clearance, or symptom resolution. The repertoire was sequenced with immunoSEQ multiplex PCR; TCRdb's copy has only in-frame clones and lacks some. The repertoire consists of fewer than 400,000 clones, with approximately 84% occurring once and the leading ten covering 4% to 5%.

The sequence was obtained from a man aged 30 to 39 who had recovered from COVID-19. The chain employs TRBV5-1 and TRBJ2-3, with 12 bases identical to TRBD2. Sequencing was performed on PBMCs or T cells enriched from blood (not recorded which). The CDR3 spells CASSSTSGSRDTQYF. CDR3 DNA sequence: TGCGCCAGCAGCTCGACTAGCGGGAGCAGGGATACGCAGTATTTT.